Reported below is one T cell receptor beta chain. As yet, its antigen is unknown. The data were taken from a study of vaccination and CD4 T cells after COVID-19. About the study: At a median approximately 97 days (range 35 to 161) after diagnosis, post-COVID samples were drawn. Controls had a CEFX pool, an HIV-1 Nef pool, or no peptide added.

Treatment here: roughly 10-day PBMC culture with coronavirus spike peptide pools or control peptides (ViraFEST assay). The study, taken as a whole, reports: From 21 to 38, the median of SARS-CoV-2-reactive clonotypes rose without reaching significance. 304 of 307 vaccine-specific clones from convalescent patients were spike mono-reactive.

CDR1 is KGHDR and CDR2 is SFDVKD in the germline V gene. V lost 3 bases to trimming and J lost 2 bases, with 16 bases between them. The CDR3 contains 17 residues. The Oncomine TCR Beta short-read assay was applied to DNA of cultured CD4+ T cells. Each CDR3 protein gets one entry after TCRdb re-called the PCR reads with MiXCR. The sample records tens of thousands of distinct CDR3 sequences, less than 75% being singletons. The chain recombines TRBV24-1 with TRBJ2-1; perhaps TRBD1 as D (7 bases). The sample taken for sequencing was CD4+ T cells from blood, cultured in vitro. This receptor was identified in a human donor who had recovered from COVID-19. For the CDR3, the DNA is TGTGCCACCAGTGATCCCGGAGGGGGCGACCCCTACAATGAGCAGTTCTTC. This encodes CATSDPGGGDPYNEQFF.